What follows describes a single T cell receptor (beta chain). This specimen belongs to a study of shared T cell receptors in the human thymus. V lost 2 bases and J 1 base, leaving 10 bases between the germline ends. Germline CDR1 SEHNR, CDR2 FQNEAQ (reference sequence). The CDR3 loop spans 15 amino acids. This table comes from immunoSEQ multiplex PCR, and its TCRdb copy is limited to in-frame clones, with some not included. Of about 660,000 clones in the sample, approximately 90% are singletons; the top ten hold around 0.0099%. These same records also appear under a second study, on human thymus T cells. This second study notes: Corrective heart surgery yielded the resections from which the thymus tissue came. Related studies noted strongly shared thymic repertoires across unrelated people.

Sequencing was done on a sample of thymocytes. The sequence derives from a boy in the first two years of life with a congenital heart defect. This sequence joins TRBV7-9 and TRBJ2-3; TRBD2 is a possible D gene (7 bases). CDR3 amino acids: CASSLRGAGTDTQYF. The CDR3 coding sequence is TGTGCCAGCAGCTTACGGGGGGCCGGCACAGATACGCAGTATTTT.